This T cell receptor beta chain was profiled in a study of OX40 agonist ivuxolimab in advanced cancers. Comments on this clone: What it recognizes is unknown.

Study results and caveats: Among the lowest peripheral clonal expansion occurred in 0.1-3.0 mg/kg partial responders.

Method: immunoSEQ multiplex PCR; TCRdb's copy keeps in-frame clones and lacks some. The sample records tens of thousands of clones, about 88% being singletons. The sequence was obtained from an adult with an advanced solid tumor such as melanoma, head and neck, liver or kidney cancer. Source: CD4+ or CD8+ T cells sorted from blood, taken in a trial of the OX40 agonist ivuxolimab.

The CDR3 DNA reads TGTGCCAGCAGCTTAAGGGGTGGTGAAAAACTGTTTTTT. It yields the protein CASSLRGGEKLFF. The chain links TRBV7-6 to TRBJ1-4; D may be TRBD1 (5 bases). Between the trimmed V and J ends, which lost 2 bases and 7 bases, there was a span of 8 bases. This CDR3 has 13 residues. Looked up from germline, CDR1 is SGHVS and CDR2 is FNYEAQ.